Listed below are T cell receptor beta chains from one sample, sequenced in a study of beta chain features in type 1 diabetes. Assay used: immunoSEQ multiplex PCR; TCRdb lists only in-frame clones, some missing. The profile shows approximately 100,000 clones, around 40% of them singletons. The sequenced material came from stem cell memory CD4+ T cells from blood. The receptors come from a woman aged 18-29 years in good health. Each CDR3 is given with its conserved first and last residue. D genes are given only for firm matches. A row's size may be missing; if present it is once, few, many or a size class.

CDR3,DNA,J,D,V,size
CASSEYRVGGEQFF,TGTGCCAGCAGTGAATACAGGGTTGGAGGTGAGCAGTTCTTC,TRBJ2-1,.,TRBV28,few
CASSLAGLYDNEQFF,TGTGCCAGCAGCTTGGCGGGACTTTACGACAATGAGCAGTTCTTC,TRBJ2-1,.,TRBV5-6,.
CASSTDIYNEQFF,TGTGCCAGCAGTACCGACATCTACAATGAGCAGTTCTTC,TRBJ2-1,.,TRBV14,.
CAWSVASGDSYEQYF,TGTGCCTGGAGTGTAGCTAGCGGGGATTCCTACGAGCAGTACTTC,TRBJ2-7,TRBD2,TRBV30,.
CAWKKGDRVYTDTQYF,TGTGCCTGGAAAAAGGGGGACAGGGTTTACACAGATACGCAGTATTTT,TRBJ2-3,TRBD1,TRBV30,few
CASSPTGELFF,TGTGCCAGCAGTCCGACCGGGGAGCTGTTTTTT,TRBJ2-2,.,TRBV28,.
CARETGANTGELFF,TGTGCTAGAGAGACAGGGGCGAACACCGGGGAGCTGTTTTTT,TRBJ2-2,TRBD1,TRBV7-7,few
CAWHSGVETQYF,TGTGCCTGGCACTCAGGGGTCGAGACCCAGTACTTC,TRBJ2-5,.,TRBV30,few
CASSGREGYTDTQYF,TGCGCCAGCAGCGGACGGGAGGGCTACACAGATACGCAGTATTTT,TRBJ2-3,TRBD2,TRBV5-1,few
CAWSGDRGLYEQYF,TGTGCCTGGAGCGGGGACAGGGGGCTCTACGAGCAGTACTTC,TRBJ2-7,TRBD1,TRBV30,.
CASSTGQASEF,TGTGCCAGCAGCACTGGACAGGCTTCCGAATTC,TRBJ2-7,TRBD1,TRBV7-9,.
CASSSNRGQPQHF,TGCGCCAGCAGCTCCAACAGGGGACAGCCCCAGCATTTT,TRBJ1-5,TRBD1,TRBV5-1,.
CASFYPSAGKAFF,TGTGCCAGCTTCTATCCGTCGGCGGGAAAGGCTTTCTTT,TRBJ1-1,.,TRBV28,few
CASSSGGSVNNQPQHF,TGTGCCAGCAGCTCTGGGGGGAGCGTTAACAATCAGCCCCAGCATTTT,TRBJ1-5,.,TRBV7-9,.
CAWSLGGTIYF,TGTGCCTGGAGTTTAGGAGGCACCATATATTTT,TRBJ1-3,.,TRBV30,.
CASSLSTATNEKLFF,TGTGCCAGCAGTTTATCGACAGCAACTAATGAAAAACTGTTTTTT,TRBJ1-4,.,TRBV27,.
CASSLWSGRAQDTQYF,TGTGCCAGCAGTTTATGGTCCGGGAGGGCCCAAGATACGCAGTATTTT,TRBJ2-3,TRBD2,TRBV27,.
CASSPGTWQEEQYF,TGCGCCAGCAGCCCTGGGACTTGGCAGGAGGAGCAGTACTTC,TRBJ2-5,.,TRBV5-1,few
CAWSVNRGEQYF,TGTGCCTGGAGTGTAAACCGGGGCGAGCAGTACTTC,TRBJ2-7,.,TRBV30,few
CASTGTSGTQYF,TGTGCCAGTACGGGGACTAGCGGAACCCAGTACTTC,TRBJ2-5,TRBD2,TRBV6-6,.
CASSSFEGTEAFF,TGTGCCAGCAGTTCCTTTGAGGGTACTGAAGCTTTCTTT,TRBJ1-1,.,TRBV6-5,few
CSVRGLAGGNEQFF,TGCAGCGTTCGCGGACTAGCGGGAGGGAATGAGCAGTTCTTC,TRBJ2-1,TRBD2,TRBV29-1,many
CASSIAGDRLWYF,TGTGCCAGTAGTATCGCCGGGGACAGGTTATGGTACTTC,TRBJ2-4,TRBD1,TRBV19,few
CASSSHSSYEQYF,TGTGCCAGCAGCTCGCACAGTTCCTACGAGCAGTACTTC,TRBJ2-7,.,TRBV5-4,.